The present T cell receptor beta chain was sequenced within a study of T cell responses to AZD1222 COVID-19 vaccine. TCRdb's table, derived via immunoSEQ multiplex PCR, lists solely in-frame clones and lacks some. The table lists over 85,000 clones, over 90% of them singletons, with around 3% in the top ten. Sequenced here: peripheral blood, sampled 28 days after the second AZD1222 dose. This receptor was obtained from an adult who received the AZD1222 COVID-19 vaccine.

The CDR3 nucleotides read TGTGCCAGCAGGGGGTTGACAGGGTACACCGGGGAGCTGTTTTTT. This encodes CASRGLTGYTGELFF. The V and J genes are TRBV6-5 and TRBJ2-2; 7 bases map to TRBD1. Trimming removed 6 bases from V and 3 bases from J; junction bases left unmatched: 7. The CDR3 sequence is 15 residues long. Germline CDR1 and CDR2: MNHEY and SVGAGI.